The rows below give T cell receptor beta chains drawn from one sample of a study of T-cell memory formation after mild COVID-19. Each CDR3 protein is one row after TCRdb ran MiXCR on the 5' RACE reads. The repertoire has roughly 280,000 distinct CDR3 sequences, 15% to 20% of them found once; the top ten carry about a fifth. The sequenced sample consisted of PBMCs or a T cell subset sorted from them (not recorded which). Receptor source: a man younger than 35 who had mild COVID-19 (a few samples of this study predate the infection). Cell type and time point are not known. CDR3s include the opening cysteine and the closing phenylalanine or tryptophan.

V gene	J gene	CDR3 protein
TRBV6-5	TRBJ1-5	CASSIGLREPQHF
TRBV10-3	TRBJ1-2	CAISMDRNYGYTF
TRBV12-3/TRBV12-4	TRBJ2-1	CASDRGNEQFF
TRBV5-1	TRBJ2-7	CASSPGVSYEQYF
TRBV6-5	TRBJ1-2	CASSSGTGTIYGYTF
TRBV7-8	TRBJ1-6	CASSLALGGSPLHF
TRBV7-2	TRBJ2-1	CASSRGAKEQFF
TRBV6-5	TRBJ2-1	CASRVEGLGDNEQFF
TRBV20-1	TRBJ2-3	CSARERSTAPSTDTQYF
TRBV7-3	TRBJ2-3	CASSFTGGVADTQYF
TRBV10-2	TRBJ2-7	CASSYRDRGEQYF
TRBV20-1	TRBJ1-5	CSATPSNQPQHF
TRBV27	TRBJ1-4	CASRPTSTQARGEKLFF
TRBV7-2	TRBJ1-1	CASSPFRRAEAFF
TRBV6-5	TRBJ1-5	CASSRTGTGFRQPQHF
TRBV12-3/TRBV12-4	TRBJ2-1	CASSLSRRSYNEQFF
TRBV7-2	TRBJ2-5	CASSLLRLAGAKTQYF
TRBV7-2	TRBJ2-3	CASSLAPGRRTDTQYF
TRBV12-3/TRBV12-4	TRBJ1-5	CASSLQGFNQPQHF
TRBV4-3	TRBJ2-2	CASSQDWQAENTGELFF